These 6 T cell receptor beta chains originate from one sample sequenced in a study of shared clonotypes between healthy human individuals. Produced via immunoSEQ multiplex PCR; TCRdb's table is partial and in-frame only. The sample includes under 1,100,000 clones, approximately 80% seen only once; the top ten take around 0.6%. Sequenced: memory CD4+ T cells from PBMCs. Subset described: CD45RA-negative fraction. These receptor sequences come from a man aged 18 to 30 in good health. Some clones in this sample may be carry-over from other donors' samples.

This clone has more than one count but fewer than ten. This chain joins TRBV2 and TRBJ1-3; 7 nucleotides match TRBD1. Looked up from germline, CDR1 is SNHLY and CDR2 is FYNNEI. The CDR3 totals 15 residues. V was clipped by 6 bases and J by 4 bases; unmatched bases: 9. The DNA for the CDR3 is TGTGCCAGCAGACCCCAGACAGGGTTCGGAAACACCATATATTTT. This translates into CASRPQTGFGNTIYF.

The chain combines TRBV7-8 with TRBJ2-7; 9 positions agree with TRBD2. V gave up 5 bases and J gave up 3 bases; unmatched junction bases: 8. Germline V lookup: CDR1 SGHVS, CDR2 FQNEAQ. The CDR3 has 15 residues. The CDR3 DNA is TGTGCCAGCAGCCCTCGTGGTAGCGGGGGCTACGAGCAGTACTTC. Amino acids: CASSPRGSGGYEQYF.

V and J are TRBV6-1 and TRBJ2-3, with D hard to call. The CDR3 totals 14 residues. The germline V and J ends were trimmed by 1 base and 2 bases, with 7 bases remaining between them. Germline lookup yields CDR1 MNHNS and CDR2 SASEGT. This chain's CDR3 is CASSEVGPTDTQYF. The CDR3 nucleotides are TGTGCCAGCAGTGAAGTCGGCCCCACAGATACGCAGTATTTT.

This rearrangement joins TRBV2 to TRBJ2-7; TRBD1 aligns across 9 bases. CDR1 is SNHLY and CDR2 is FYNNEI in the germline V gene. The CDR3 length is 14 residues. The junction had 5 bases not matched to a gene; V was cut back by 6 bases and J by 2 bases. For the CDR3, the DNA is TGTGCCAGCAGACTCCGGGACAGGGCCTACGAGCAGTACTTC. Its translation: CASRLRDRAYEQYF.

V usage is TRBV21-1 and J usage is TRBJ2-2. TRBV21-1 is annotated as a pseudogene. The CDR3 is 17 amino acids. This CDR3 reads CASSKAGEGLNTGELFF. CDR3 nucleotide sequence: TGTGCCAGCAGCAAAGCGGGGGAAGGGCTAAACACCGGGGAGCTGTTTTTT.

A single count supports this clone. CDR3 in amino acids: CASSPEAASGKPHEQYF. In nucleotides, the CDR3 is TGCGCCAGCAGTCCTGAGGCCGCTAGCGGGAAGCCCCACGAGCAGTACTTC. V usage is TRBV10-2 and J usage is TRBJ2-7, with 9 bases fitting TRBD2. With 5 bases clipped from V and 5 bases from J, the junction kept 16 bases outside the gene matches. The germline V gene encodes CDR1 WSHSY and CDR2 SAAADI. The CDR3 runs to 17 residues.